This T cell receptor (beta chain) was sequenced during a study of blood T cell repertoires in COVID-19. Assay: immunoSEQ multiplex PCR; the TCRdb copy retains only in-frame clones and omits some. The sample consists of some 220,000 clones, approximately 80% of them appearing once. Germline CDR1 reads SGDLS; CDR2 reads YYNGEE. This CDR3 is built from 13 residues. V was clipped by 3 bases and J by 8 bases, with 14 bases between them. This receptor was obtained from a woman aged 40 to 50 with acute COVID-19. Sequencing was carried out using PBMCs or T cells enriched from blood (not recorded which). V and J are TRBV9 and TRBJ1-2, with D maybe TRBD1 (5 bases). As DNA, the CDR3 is TGTGCCAGCAGCGCGACAGACTTAGGCGGCTACACCTTC. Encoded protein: CASSATDLGGYTF.